This TCR beta chain stems from a study of metastatic and nonmetastatic thyroid tumors. Across the whole study: Repertoires from malignant and benign thyroid patients were compared across blood and tumor or nodule tissue. Whole-study results and caveats: Versus benign nodules, malignant thyroid tumors reportedly had significantly higher TCR beta diversity, in blood and tumor.

TCRdb reprocessed the PCR reads via MiXCR. Of some 55,000 clones in the sample, 25% to 35% were seen once. Each patient went into thyroid surgery without having received any treatment. Germline assignment: CDR1 SGHRS and CDR2 YFSETQ. The CDR3 covers 15 residues. Comments on this clone: Its antigen is unknown. One end of the junction does not line up with germline, which may come from a read error.

The receptor was isolated from a female donor with papillary thyroid cancer or a benign thyroid nodule (not recorded which). Some clones in this sample may be carry-over from other donors' samples. This chain links TRBV5-1 with TRBJ2-1; the match to TRBD2 covers 10 bases. Sequencing was carried out using blood. This chain's CDR3 is CASASLAGLYDEQFF. DNA of the CDR3: TGCGCCAGCGCCTCACTAGCGGGGCTCTACGATGAGCAGTTCTTC.